The rows below give T cell receptor beta chains drawn from one sample of a study of regulatory T cells in long-lasting Graves disease. One entry per CDR3 protein, called by TCRdb with MiXCR from the multiplex PCR reads. Among about 310,000 distinct CDR3 sequences listed, more than 20% were seen once. The material sequenced was peripheral blood mononuclear cells (PBMCs), taken when the disease was refractory, from a patient treated with antithyroid drugs. These receptors were taken from a female donor with Graves disease. Each CDR3 is given with its conserved first and last residue. The order of the fields is clone size, V gene, J gene, D gene, CDR3 DNA, CDR3 protein. A D gene is named only where the DNA matches it firmly. Clone size is not always given. Where it is, it says once, few, many or a class for expanded clones.

-	TRBV11-2	TRBJ1-1	TRBD1	TGTGCCAGCAGCCCCGGGACAGGGGGCTTGGTGGACACTGAAGCTTTCTTT	CASSPGTGGLVDTEAFF
many	TRBV3-1	TRBJ2-7	-	TGTGCCAGCAGCCAGGGGCGTCCCGGGCACGAGCAGTACTTC	CASSQGRPGHEQYF
many	TRBV5-1	TRBJ1-1	TRBD1	TGCGCCAGCAGCCAAACACAGGGGCATGGACGCACTGAAGCTTTCTTT	CASSQTQGHGRTEAFF
few	TRBV2	TRBJ2-3	TRBD2	TGTGCCAGCAGTGAAGCCGGGGCGGGAGGCCTGAGGGGCACAGATACGCAGTATTTT	CASSEAGAGGLRGTDTQYF
-	TRBV7-9	TRBJ2-7	TRBD1	TGTGCCAGCAGCTTACCGGGACAGGGTTACGAGCAGTACTTC	CASSLPGQGYEQYF
-	TRBV7-2	TRBJ1-1	-	TGTGCCAGCAGCTCCAATAGCAGGGTCATAGCTTTCTTT	CASSSNSRVIAFF
many	TRBV7-2	TRBJ2-6	TRBD2	TGTGCCAGCAGCTCGGGGGGGCCCCGGGGCTCTGGGGCCAACGTCCTGACTTTC	CASSSGGPRGSGANVLTF
few	TRBV19	TRBJ1-1	-	TGTGCCAGTAGCTACGGGCCCACTGAAGCTTTCTTT	CASSYGPTEAFF
many	TRBV2	TRBJ2-1	-	TGTGCCAGCAGGGGGCGCCTCGGTCCGAATGAGCAGTTCTTC	CASRGRLGPNEQFF
many	TRBV3-1	TRBJ1-1	-	TGTGCCAGCAGCCAAACGGCGAACACTGAAGCTTTCTTT	CASSQTANTEAFF
many	TRBV28	TRBJ1-5	-	TGTGCCAGCAGTGGGTACGGATGGCCCCCCTATCAGCCCCAGCATTTT	CASSGYGWPPYQPQHF
-	TRBV28	TRBJ2-7	-	TGTGCCAGCAGTTCCCCGGGTCGCAGGGGAACCTACGAGCAGTACTTC	CASSSPGRRGTYEQYF
-	TRBV7-9	TRBJ1-1	-	TGTGCCGCCAGGGAGGGGGACACTGAAGCTTTCTTT	CAAREGDTEAFF
few	TRBV10-3	TRBJ2-7	TRBD2	TGTGCCATCAGTGCCGGGACTAGAGCATACGAGCAGTACTTC	CAISAGTRAYEQYF
many	TRBV20-1	TRBJ2-7	TRBD2	TGCAGTGCTAGACCCCTAGCGGTCCCTTACGAGCAGTACTTC	CSARPLAVPYEQYF
-	TRBV7-2	TRBJ2-1	-	TGTGCCAGCAGGGACATGAAATACAATGAGCAGTTCTTC	CASRDMKYNEQFF
many	TRBV16	TRBJ1-5	-	TGTGCCAGCGAGGGTAGACCCCAGCATTTT	CASEGRPQHF
-	TRBV7-3	TRBJ2-7	TRBD1	TGTGCCAGCAGCTTAGAAGCTACAGGGGTTGACGAGCAGTACTTC	CASSLEATGVDEQYF
-	TRBV18	TRBJ2-7	TRBD1	TGTGCCAGCTCACCGAACAGGGGGTCTTACTACGAGCAGTACTTC	CASSPNRGSYYEQYF
-	TRBV11-2	TRBJ2-3	-	TGTGCCAGCAGCTCATCTTATGGGGGGGATACGCAGTATTTT	CASSSSYGGDTQYF
-	TRBV19	TRBJ1-1	TRBD1	TGTGCCAGTAGTATAGTTGTCCCGACAGGGGTCACTGAAGCTTTCTTT	CASSIVVPTGVTEAFF
many	TRBV6-1	TRBJ2-7	-	TGTGCCAGCAACCAAGGGGGGGAGTCCTACGAGCAGTACTTC	CASNQGGESYEQYF
-	TRBV28	TRBJ1-5	TRBD1	TGTGCCAGCAGTCTAGTCTTTCGCCAGGGGGCGAATCAGCCCCAGCATTTT	CASSLVFRQGANQPQHF
-	TRBV7-8	TRBJ2-2	TRBD2	TGTGCCAGCAGCTTAAATCCCCCTCTAGCGGACACCGGGGAGCTGTTTTTT	CASSLNPPLADTGELFF
many	TRBV28	TRBJ1-5	-	TGTGCCAGCAGTTTTGTATTTCAGCCCCAGCATTTT	CASSFVFQPQHF
-	TRBV28	TRBJ2-7	TRBD1	TGTGCCAGCCACCGGGACAGCATCTACGAGCAGTACTTC	CASHRDSIYEQYF
-	TRBV29-1	TRBJ2-7	-	TGCAGCGTTGAAGATCAACAGGCCCCATCCTACGAGCAGTACTTC	CSVEDQQAPSYEQYF
-	TRBV28	TRBJ2-3	TRBD1	TGTGCCACCACAGGGGGAGGCACAGATACGCAGTATTTT	CATTGGGTDTQYF
-	TRBV5-6	TRBJ2-2	-	TGTGCCAGCAGCTTGGGACAGCCCCGTGGGGAGCTGTTTTTT	CASSLGQPRGELFF
-	TRBV3-1	TRBJ2-2	-	TGTGCCAGCAGCCAAGAGAGGGGGGAGCTGTTTTTT	CASSQERGELFF
-	TRBV4-3	TRBJ1-1	-	TGCGCCAGCAGCCCACACAGTGCTCAGAACACTGAAGCTTTCTTT	CASSPHSAQNTEAFF
many	TRBV5-6	TRBJ1-1	-	TGTGCCAGCAGCTTGGGGTACGGAAACACTGAAGCTTTCTTT	CASSLGYGNTEAFF
-	TRBV7-8	TRBJ2-1	TRBD2	TGTGCCAGCAGCTTAGGGCTAGCGGTCTTTAATGAGCAGTTCTTC	CASSLGLAVFNEQFF
-	TRBV6-5	TRBJ2-7	-	TGTGCCAGCAGTTACTCGAATTACCAAACCTACGAGCAGTACTTC	CASSYSNYQTYEQYF
-	TRBV7-2	TRBJ2-3	-	TGTGCCAGCAGCTACAGCCGGGACACAGATACGCAGTATTTT	CASSYSRDTDTQYF
many	TRBV28	TRBJ2-7	-	TGTGCCAGCAGTTTAAACGCTTACGAGCAGTACTTC	CASSLNAYEQYF
many	TRBV12-3/TRBV12-4	TRBJ2-2	TRBD1	TGTGCCAGCAGCAACAGGGGCCCCGGGGAGCTGTTTTTT	CASSNRGPGELFF
few	TRBV28	TRBJ2-1	-	TGTGCCAGCAGTTTCCCACAGTTCTCCTACAATGAGCAGTTCTTC	CASSFPQFSYNEQFF
-	TRBV20-1	TRBJ2-2	-	TGCAGTGCTAGAGAGGGGACTCCCGACCCCGGGGAGCTGTTTTTT	CSAREGTPDPGELFF
many	TRBV6-1	TRBJ2-7	-	TGTGCCAGCAGGCCGCTCCACAGGAGAAGCTACGAGCAGTACTTC	CASRPLHRRSYEQYF